This T cell receptor beta chain appears in the sequencing data of a study of PD-L1 blockade in urothelial cancer. Study as a whole: In the mid-2010s, patients got going on atezolizumab, taking 1,200 mg intravenously every 3 weeks.

The time point: pretreatment peripheral blood. Samples spanned pretreatment and treatment, with 1 to 8 time points per patient. Spike-ins of synthetic TCR analog templates went into each PCR. This table comes from immunoSEQ multiplex PCR, and its TCRdb copy is limited to in-frame clones, with some not included. This table holds approximately 48,000 clones, 87% found once. The trim removed 8 bases at V and 7 bases at J, leaving 8 bases unmatched. The CDR3 covers 13 residues. Looked up from germline, CDR1 is MNHNS and CDR2 is SASEGT. The source was PBMCs, collected around atezolizumab (anti-PD-L1) treatment. The chain links TRBV6-1 to TRBJ1-5; TRBD1 aligns across 7 bases. The sequence came from a woman aged 55-70 years with urothelial cancer. The CDR3 region has the DNA TGTGCCAGCGGGACAGAGAGCATGCAGCCCCAGCATTTT. Translation gives CASGTESMQPQHF.